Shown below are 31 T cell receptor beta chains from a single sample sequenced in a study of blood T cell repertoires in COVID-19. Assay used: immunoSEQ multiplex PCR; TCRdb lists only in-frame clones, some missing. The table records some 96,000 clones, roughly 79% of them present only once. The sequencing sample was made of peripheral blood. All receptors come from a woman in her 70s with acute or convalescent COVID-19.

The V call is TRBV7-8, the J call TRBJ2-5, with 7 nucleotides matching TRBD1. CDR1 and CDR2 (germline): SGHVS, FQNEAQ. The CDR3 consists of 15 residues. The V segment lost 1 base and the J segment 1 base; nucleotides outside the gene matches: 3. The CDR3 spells CASSLDGQAQETQYF. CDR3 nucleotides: TGTGCCAGCAGCTTAGATGGACAGGCCCAAGAGACCCAGTACTTC. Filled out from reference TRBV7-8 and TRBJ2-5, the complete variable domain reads GAGVSQSPRYKVAKRGQDVALRCDPISGHVSLFWYQQALGQGPEFLTYFQNEAQLDKSGLPSDRFFAERPEGSVSTLKIQRTQQEDSAVYLCASSLDGQAQETQYFGPGTRLLVL.

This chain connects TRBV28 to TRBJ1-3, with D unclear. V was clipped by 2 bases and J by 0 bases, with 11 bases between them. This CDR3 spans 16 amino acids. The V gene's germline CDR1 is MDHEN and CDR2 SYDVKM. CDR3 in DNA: TGTGCCAGCAGTTTACTTCACGGGTTCTCTGGAAACACCATATATTTT. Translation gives CASSLLHGFSGNTIYF.

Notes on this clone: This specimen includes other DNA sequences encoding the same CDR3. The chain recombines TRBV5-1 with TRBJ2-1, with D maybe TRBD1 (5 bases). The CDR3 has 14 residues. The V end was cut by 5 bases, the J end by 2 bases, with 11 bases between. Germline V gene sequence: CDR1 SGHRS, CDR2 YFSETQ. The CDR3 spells CASRGQGAYNEQFF. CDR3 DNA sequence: TGCGCCAGCAGGGGGCAGGGTGCCTACAATGAGCAGTTCTTC.

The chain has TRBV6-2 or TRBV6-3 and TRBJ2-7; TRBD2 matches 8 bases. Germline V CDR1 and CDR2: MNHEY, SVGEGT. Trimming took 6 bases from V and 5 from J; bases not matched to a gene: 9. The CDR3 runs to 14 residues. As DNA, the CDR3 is TGTGCCAGCAGCCTCGGGGGGGGCATAAACGAGCAGTACTTC. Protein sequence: CASSLGGGINEQYF.

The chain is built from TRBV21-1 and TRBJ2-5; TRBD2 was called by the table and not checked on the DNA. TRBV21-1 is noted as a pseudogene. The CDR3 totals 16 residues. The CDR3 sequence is CASRSTSGVIQETQYF. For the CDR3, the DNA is TGTGCCAGCAGATCCACTAGCGGGGTGATCCAAGAGACCCAGTACTTC.

CDR3 residues: CASREQVYSNQPQHF. The CDR3 DNA follows: TGTGCCAGCAGGGAACAGGTTTATAGCAATCAGCCCCAGCATTTT. The rearrangement links TRBV5-5 to TRBJ1-5, with D maybe TRBD1 (5 bases). V was pared by 5 bases and J by 0 bases, with 12 bases between. Germline assignment: CDR1 SGHKS and CDR2 YYEKEE (reference sequence). The CDR3 is made up of 15 amino acids.

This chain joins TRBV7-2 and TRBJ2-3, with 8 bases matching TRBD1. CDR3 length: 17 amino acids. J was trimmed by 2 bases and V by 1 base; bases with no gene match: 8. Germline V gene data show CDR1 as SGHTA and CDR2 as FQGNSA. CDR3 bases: TGTGCCAGCAGCTTAGGGCCCAGGGGGCTTTCCACAGATACGCAGTATTTT. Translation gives CASSLGPRGLSTDTQYF.

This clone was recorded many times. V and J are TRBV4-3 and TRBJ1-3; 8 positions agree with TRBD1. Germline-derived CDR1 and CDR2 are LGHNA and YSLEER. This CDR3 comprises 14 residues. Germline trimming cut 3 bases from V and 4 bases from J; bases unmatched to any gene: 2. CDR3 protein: CASSQDRVGNTIYF. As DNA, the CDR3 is TGCGCCAGCAGCCAGGACAGGGTAGGAAACACCATATATTTT.

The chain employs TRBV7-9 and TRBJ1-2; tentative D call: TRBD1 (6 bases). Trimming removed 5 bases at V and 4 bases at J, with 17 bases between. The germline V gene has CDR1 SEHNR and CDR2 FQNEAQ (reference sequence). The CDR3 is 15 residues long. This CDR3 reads CASSPSRDTGYGYTF. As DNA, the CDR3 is TGTGCCAGCAGCCCCTCCCGGGACACGGGCTATGGCTACACCTTC.

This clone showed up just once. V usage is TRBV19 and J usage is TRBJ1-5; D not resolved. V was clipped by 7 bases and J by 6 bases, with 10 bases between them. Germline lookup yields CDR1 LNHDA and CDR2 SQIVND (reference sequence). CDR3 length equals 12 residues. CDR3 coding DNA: TGTGCCAGTAACCCGGGGAGTCAGCCCCAGCATTTT. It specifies CASNPGSQPQHF. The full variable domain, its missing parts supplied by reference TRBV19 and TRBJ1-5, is DGGITQSPKYLFRKEGQNVTLSCEQNLNHDAMYWYRQDPGQGLRLIYYSQIVNDFQKGDIAEGYSVSREKKESFPLTVTSAQKNPTAFYLCASNPGSQPQHFGDGTRLSIL.

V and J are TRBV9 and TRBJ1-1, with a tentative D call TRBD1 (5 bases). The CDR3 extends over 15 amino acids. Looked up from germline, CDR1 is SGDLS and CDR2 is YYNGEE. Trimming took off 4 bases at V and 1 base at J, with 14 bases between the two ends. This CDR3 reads CASSPEGRRNTEAFF. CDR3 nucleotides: TGTGCCAGCAGCCCGGAGGGGAGAAGGAACACTGAAGCTTTCTTT.

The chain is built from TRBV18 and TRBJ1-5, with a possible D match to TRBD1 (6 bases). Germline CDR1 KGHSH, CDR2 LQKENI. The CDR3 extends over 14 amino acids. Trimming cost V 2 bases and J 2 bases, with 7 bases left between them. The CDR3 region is CASSPGQRNQPQHF. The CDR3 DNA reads TGTGCCAGCTCACCAGGACAGCGCAATCAGCCCCAGCATTTT. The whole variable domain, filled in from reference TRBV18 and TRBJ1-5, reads NAGVMQNPRHLVRRRGQEARLRCSPMKGHSHVYWYRQLPEEGLKFMVYLQKENIIDESGMPKERFSAEFPKEGPSILRIQQVVRGDSAAYFCASSPGQRNQPQHFGDGTRLSIL.

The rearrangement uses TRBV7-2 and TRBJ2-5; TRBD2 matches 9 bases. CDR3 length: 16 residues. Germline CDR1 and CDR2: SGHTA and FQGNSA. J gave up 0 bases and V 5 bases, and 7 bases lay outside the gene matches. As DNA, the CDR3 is TGTGCCAGCAGCATGCCGCGGGGGGGGTACCAAGAGACCCAGTACTTC. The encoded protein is CASSMPRGGYQETQYF.

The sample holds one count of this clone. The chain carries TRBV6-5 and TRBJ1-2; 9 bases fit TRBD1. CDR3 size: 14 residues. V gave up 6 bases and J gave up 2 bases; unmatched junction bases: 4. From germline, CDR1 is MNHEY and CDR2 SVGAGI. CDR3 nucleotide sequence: TGTGCCAGCAGCCGGGACAGGGCGAACTATGGCTACACCTTC. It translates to CASSRDRANYGYTF.

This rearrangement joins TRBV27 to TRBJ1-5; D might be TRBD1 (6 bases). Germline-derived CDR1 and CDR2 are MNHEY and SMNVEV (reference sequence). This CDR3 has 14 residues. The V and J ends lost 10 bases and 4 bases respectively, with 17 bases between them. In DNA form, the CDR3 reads TGTGCCACCTCGGGCAGGGGCCTTAATCAGCCCCAGCATTTT. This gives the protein CATSGRGLNQPQHF.

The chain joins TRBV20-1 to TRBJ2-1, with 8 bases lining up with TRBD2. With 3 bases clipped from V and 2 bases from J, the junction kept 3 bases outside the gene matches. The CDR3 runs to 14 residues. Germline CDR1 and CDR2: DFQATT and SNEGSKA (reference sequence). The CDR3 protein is CSASRGGPYNEQFF. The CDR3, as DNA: TGCAGTGCTAGTCGCGGGGGGCCCTACAATGAGCAGTTCTTC.

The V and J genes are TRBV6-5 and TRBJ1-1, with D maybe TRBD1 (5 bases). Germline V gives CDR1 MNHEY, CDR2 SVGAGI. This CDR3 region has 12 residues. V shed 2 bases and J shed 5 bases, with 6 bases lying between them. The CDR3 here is CASSYGGTEAFF. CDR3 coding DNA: TGTGCCAGCAGTTACGGGGGGACTGAAGCTTTCTTT.

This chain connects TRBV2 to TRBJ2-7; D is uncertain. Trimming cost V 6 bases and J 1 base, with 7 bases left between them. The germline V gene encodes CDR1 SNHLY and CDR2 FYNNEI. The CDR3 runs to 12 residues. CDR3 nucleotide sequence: TGTGCCAGCAGCCCTAGGTCCTACGAGCAGTACGTC. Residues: CASSPRSYEQYV.

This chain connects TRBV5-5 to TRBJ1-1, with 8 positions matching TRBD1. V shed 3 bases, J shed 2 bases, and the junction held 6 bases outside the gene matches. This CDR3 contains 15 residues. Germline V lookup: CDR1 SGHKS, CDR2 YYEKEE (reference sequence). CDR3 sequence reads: CASSSFGQGNTEAFF. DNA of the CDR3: TGTGCCAGCAGCTCCTTCGGACAGGGAAACACTGAAGCTTTCTTT.

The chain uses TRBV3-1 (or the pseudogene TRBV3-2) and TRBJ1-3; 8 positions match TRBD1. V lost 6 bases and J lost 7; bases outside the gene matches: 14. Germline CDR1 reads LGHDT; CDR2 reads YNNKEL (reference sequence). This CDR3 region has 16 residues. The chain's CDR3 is CASSPRQGIGGNTIYF. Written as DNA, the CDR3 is TGTGCCAGCAGTCCACGACAGGGGATCGGTGGGAACACCATATATTTT.

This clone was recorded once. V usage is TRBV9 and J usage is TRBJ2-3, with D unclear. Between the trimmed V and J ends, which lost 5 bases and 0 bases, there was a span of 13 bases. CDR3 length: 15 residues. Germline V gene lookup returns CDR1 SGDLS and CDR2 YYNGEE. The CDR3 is CASSATGSSTDTQYF. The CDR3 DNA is TGTGCCAGCAGTGCAACGGGTTCTAGCACAGATACGCAGTATTTT.

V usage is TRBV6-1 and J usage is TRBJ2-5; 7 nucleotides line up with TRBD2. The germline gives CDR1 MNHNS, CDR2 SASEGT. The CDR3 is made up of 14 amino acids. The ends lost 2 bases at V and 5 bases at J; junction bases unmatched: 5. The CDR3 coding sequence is TGTGCCAGCAGTGAAAGGAGGGGAGGGGAGACCCAGTACTTC. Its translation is CASSERRGGETQYF.

For the CDR3, the DNA is TGTGCCAGCAGCTTGGCTAGCGGTAACATTCAGTACTTC. It specifies CASSLASGNIQYF. This chain uses TRBV5-8 with TRBJ2-4; 7 nucleotides align to TRBD2. The junction had 1 base not matched to a gene; V was cut back by 0 bases and J by 7 bases. The CDR3 loop spans 13 amino acids. CDR1 and CDR2 (germline): SGHTS, YDEGEE.

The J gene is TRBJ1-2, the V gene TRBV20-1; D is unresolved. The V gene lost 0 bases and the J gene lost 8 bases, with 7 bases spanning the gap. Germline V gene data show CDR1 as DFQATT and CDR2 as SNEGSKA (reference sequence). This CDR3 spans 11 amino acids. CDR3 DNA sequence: TGCAGTGCTAGAGATCCCAGAGGCTACACCTTC. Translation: CSARDPRGYTF.

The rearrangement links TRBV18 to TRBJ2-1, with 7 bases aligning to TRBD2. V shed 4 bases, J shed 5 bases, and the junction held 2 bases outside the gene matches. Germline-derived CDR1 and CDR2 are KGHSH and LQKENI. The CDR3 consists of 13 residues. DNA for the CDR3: TGTGCCAGCTCACTGGGGGGGGACAATGAGCAGTTCTTC. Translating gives CASSLGGDNEQFF.

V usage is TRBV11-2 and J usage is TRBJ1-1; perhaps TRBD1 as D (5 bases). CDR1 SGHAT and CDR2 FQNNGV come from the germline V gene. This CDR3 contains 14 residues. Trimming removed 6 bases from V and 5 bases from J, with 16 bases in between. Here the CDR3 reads CASSVRRGLTEAFF. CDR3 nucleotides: TGTGCCAGCAGTGTGCGTAGGGGTTTAACTGAAGCTTTCTTT.

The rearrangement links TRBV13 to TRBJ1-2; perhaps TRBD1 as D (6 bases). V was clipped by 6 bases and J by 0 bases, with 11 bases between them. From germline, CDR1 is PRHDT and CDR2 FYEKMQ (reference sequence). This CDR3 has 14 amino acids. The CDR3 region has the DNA TGTGCCAGCAGAATACAGGGCACTAACTATGGCTACACCTTC. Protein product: CASRIQGTNYGYTF.

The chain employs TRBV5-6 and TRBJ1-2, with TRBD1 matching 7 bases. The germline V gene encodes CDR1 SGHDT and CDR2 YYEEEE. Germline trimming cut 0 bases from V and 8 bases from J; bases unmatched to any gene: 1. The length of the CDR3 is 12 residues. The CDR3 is CASSLGQGGYTF. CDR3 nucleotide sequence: TGTGCCAGCAGCTTGGGACAGGGAGGCTACACCTTC.

The chain's CDR3 is CASSFGRSGGPGETQYF. The DNA for the CDR3 is TGTGCCAGCAGCTTCGGGAGGAGCGGGGGGCCGGGTGAGACCCAGTACTTC. The chain has TRBV7-7 and TRBJ2-5; TRBD2 agrees at 9 bases. From germline, CDR1 is SSHAT and CDR2 FNYEAQ (reference sequence). The CDR3 is 17 amino acids. The V gene end was trimmed by 3 bases and the J gene end by 5 bases; junction bases not matched to a gene: 13.

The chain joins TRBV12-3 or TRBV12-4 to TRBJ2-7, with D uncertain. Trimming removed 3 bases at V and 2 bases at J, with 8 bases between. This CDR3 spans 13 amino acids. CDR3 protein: CASSLQAPYEQYF. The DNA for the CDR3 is TGTGCCAGCAGTTTGCAGGCCCCCTACGAGCAGTACTTC.

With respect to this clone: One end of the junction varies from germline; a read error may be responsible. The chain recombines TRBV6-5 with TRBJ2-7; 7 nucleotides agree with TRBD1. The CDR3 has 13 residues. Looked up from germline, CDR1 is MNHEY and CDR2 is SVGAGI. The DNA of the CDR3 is TGTGCCAGCAGTTACTCTTCCCGGGACAGAGATGTCTTC. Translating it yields CASSYSSRDRDVF.